This is a list of T cell receptor beta chains from one sample in a study of blood T cell repertoires in COVID-19. Generated by immunoSEQ multiplex PCR, the TCRdb table keeps only in-frame clones and is missing some. The data show about 92,000 clones, roughly 70% seen once. Sequencing was done on a sample of peripheral blood. Receptors originate from a woman aged 55-69 years in a cohort sampled during active or convalescent COVID-19. The CDR3 runs from the conserved cysteine through the conserved F or W. Each record gives: J gene, D gene, clone size, V gene, CDR3 protein, CDR3 DNA. The D gene is left open where the match is weak. Only part of the rows carry a size: once, few, many, or a class if the clone is expanded.

j_call: TRBJ2-2
d_call: NA
clone_size: NA
v_call: TRBV9
cdr3_aa: CASSSSDRAGGELFF
cdr3_nt: TGTGCCAGCAGCTCGTCGGACAGAGCTGGCGGGGAGCTGTTTTTT

j_call: TRBJ1-1
d_call: TRBD1
clone_size: NA
v_call: TRBV5-4
cdr3_aa: CASSLGTGDTEAFF
cdr3_nt: TGTGCCAGCAGCTTGGGGACAGGGGACACTGAAGCTTTCTTT

j_call: TRBJ2-5
d_call: NA
clone_size: NA
v_call: TRBV6-7
cdr3_aa: CASSYSKSRVIQETQYF
cdr3_nt: TGTGCCAGCAGTTACTCGAAAAGCAGGGTTATCCAAGAGACCCAGTACTTC

j_call: TRBJ2-7
d_call: NA
clone_size: NA
v_call: TRBV18
cdr3_aa: CASSFFRTRSDEGLTYEQYF
cdr3_nt: TGTGCCAGCTCTTTTTTTCGCACGAGGTCTGACGAGGGTTTGACTTACGAGCAGTACTTC

j_call: TRBJ1-1
d_call: TRBD1
clone_size: NA
v_call: TRBV6-5
cdr3_aa: CASSRGGTGYTEAFF
cdr3_nt: TGTGCCAGCAGTAGAGGAGGGACAGGATACACTGAAGCTTTCTTT

j_call: TRBJ1-3
d_call: NA
clone_size: NA
v_call: TRBV11-2
cdr3_aa: CASSLERVASGNTIYF
cdr3_nt: TGTGCCAGCAGCTTAGAGAGGGTTGCTTCTGGAAACACCATATATTTT

j_call: TRBJ1-1
d_call: NA
clone_size: few
v_call: TRBV19
cdr3_aa: CASSGEMNTEAFF
cdr3_nt: TGTGCCAGCTCAGGGGAGATGAACACTGAAGCTTTCTTT

j_call: TRBJ2-3
d_call: NA
clone_size: NA
v_call: TRBV9
cdr3_aa: CASSRAGRNTDTQYF
cdr3_nt: TGTGCCAGCAGCCGGGCGGGGAGAAACACAGATACGCAGTATTTT

j_call: TRBJ2-2
d_call: NA
clone_size: NA
v_call: TRBV7-3
cdr3_aa: CASSRVNGELFF
cdr3_nt: TGTGCCAGCAGCCGAGTGAACGGGGAGCTGTTTTTT

j_call: TRBJ1-2
d_call: NA
clone_size: NA
v_call: TRBV4-3
cdr3_aa: CASSQVARIRYGYTF
cdr3_nt: TGCGCCAGCAGCCAAGTCGCGAGAATCCGGTATGGCTACACCTTC

j_call: TRBJ1-3
d_call: NA
clone_size: NA
v_call: TRBV5-1
cdr3_aa: CASSTGEGGNTIYF
cdr3_nt: TGCGCCAGCAGCACGGGGGAAGGCGGAAACACCATATATTTT

j_call: TRBJ2-6
d_call: TRBD1
clone_size: NA
v_call: TRBV27
cdr3_aa: CASSLYTGGGGANVLTF
cdr3_nt: TGTGCCAGCAGTTTATACACAGGGGGTGGTGGGGCCAACGTCCTGACTTTC

j_call: TRBJ1-1
d_call: NA
clone_size: NA
v_call: TRBV20-1
cdr3_aa: CSVFRGNEAFF
cdr3_nt: TGCAGTGTTTTCAGGGGAAACGAAGCTTTCTTT

j_call: TRBJ1-1
d_call: TRBD1
clone_size: NA
v_call: TRBV7-9
cdr3_aa: CASSSPGQGASTEAFF
cdr3_nt: TGTGCCAGCAGCTCACCGGGACAGGGAGCGTCCACTGAAGCTTTCTTT

j_call: TRBJ1-3
d_call: NA
clone_size: NA
v_call: TRBV7-2
cdr3_aa: CASSITTGGNTIYF
cdr3_nt: TGTGCCAGCAGCATTACCACGGGGGGAAACACCATATATTTT

j_call: TRBJ2-2
d_call: TRBD1
clone_size: NA
v_call: TRBV11-2
cdr3_aa: CASSYQGQFNTGELFF
cdr3_nt: TGTGCCAGCAGCTACCAGGGACAGTTCAACACCGGGGAGCTGTTTTTT

j_call: TRBJ2-3
d_call: NA
clone_size: NA
v_call: TRBV15
cdr3_aa: CATSRSGLLPPTDTQYF
cdr3_nt: TGTGCCACCAGCAGGTCGGGACTCCTTCCCCCCACAGATACGCAGTATTTT

j_call: TRBJ1-1
d_call: NA
clone_size: NA
v_call: TRBV29-1
cdr3_aa: CSVVFVSGEAFF
cdr3_nt: TGCAGCGTTGTTTTCGTTTCGGGAGAAGCTTTCTTT

j_call: TRBJ2-2
d_call: TRBD2
clone_size: NA
v_call: TRBV18
cdr3_aa: CASSPWAGGGTGELFF
cdr3_nt: TGTGCCAGCTCACCATGGGCAGGCGGGGGCACCGGGGAGCTGTTTTTT

j_call: TRBJ2-2
d_call: NA
clone_size: NA
v_call: TRBV7-9
cdr3_aa: CASSFVNTGELFF
cdr3_nt: TGTGCCAGCAGCTTCGTGAACACCGGGGAGCTGTTTTTT

j_call: TRBJ2-1
d_call: TRBD2
clone_size: NA
v_call: TRBV7-3
cdr3_aa: CASSLTSGGALNEQFF
cdr3_nt: TGTGCCAGCAGCCTAACTAGCGGGGGGGCATTGAATGAGCAGTTCTTC

j_call: TRBJ2-1
d_call: TRBD2
clone_size: NA
v_call: TRBV2
cdr3_aa: CASTQTSGGEITYNEQFF
cdr3_nt: TGTGCCAGCACCCAGACTAGCGGGGGGGAAATAACCTACAATGAGCAGTTCTTC

j_call: TRBJ1-2
d_call: TRBD1
clone_size: NA
v_call: TRBV5-6
cdr3_aa: CASSPLTGGEHGYTF
cdr3_nt: TGTGCCAGCAGCCCATTAACAGGGGGAGAGCATGGCTACACCTTC

j_call: TRBJ1-4
d_call: TRBD1
clone_size: NA
v_call: TRBV5-4
cdr3_aa: CASSSNDRGSNEKLFF
cdr3_nt: TGTGCCAGCAGCTCCAACGACAGGGGGTCTAATGAAAAACTGTTTTTT

j_call: TRBJ1-2
d_call: NA
clone_size: NA
v_call: TRBV7-9
cdr3_aa: CASSLLAPGDNYGYTF
cdr3_nt: TGTGCCAGCAGCTTATTAGCCCCAGGGGATAACTATGGCTACACCTTC

j_call: TRBJ2-2
d_call: NA
clone_size: few
v_call: TRBV3-1/TRBV3-2
cdr3_aa: CASTPAGRTGELFF
cdr3_nt: TGTGCCAGCACCCCAGCAGGGCGGACCGGGGAGCTGTTTTTT

j_call: TRBJ2-1
d_call: NA
clone_size: NA
v_call: TRBV18
cdr3_aa: CASSPPGSTLWDNEQFF
cdr3_nt: TGTGCCAGCTCACCACCCGGGTCGACCTTGTGGGACAATGAGCAGTTCTTC

j_call: TRBJ1-2
d_call: NA
clone_size: few
v_call: TRBV7-2
cdr3_aa: CASSLESGVNYGYTF
cdr3_nt: TGTGCCAGCAGCTTAGAGTCAGGGGTGAACTATGGCTACACCTTC

j_call: TRBJ2-7
d_call: NA
clone_size: NA
v_call: TRBV6-5
cdr3_aa: CASSRGSTPWSEQYF
cdr3_nt: TGTGCCAGCAGTCGCGGGTCCACACCGTGGAGCGAGCAGTACTTC

j_call: TRBJ2-7
d_call: TRBD1
clone_size: NA
v_call: TRBV11-2
cdr3_aa: CASSYDRGLVYEQYF
cdr3_nt: TGTGCCAGCAGCTACGACAGGGGGCTTGTCTACGAGCAGTACTTC

j_call: TRBJ2-2
d_call: TRBD2
clone_size: few
v_call: TRBV7-3
cdr3_aa: CASSPQGLPNTGELFF
cdr3_nt: TGTGCCAGCAGCCCCCAGGGACTACCGAACACCGGGGAGCTGTTTTTT

j_call: TRBJ1-5
d_call: NA
clone_size: NA
v_call: TRBV4-2
cdr3_aa: CASSQDEVRGQPQHF
cdr3_nt: TGTGCCAGCAGCCAAGATGAAGTCCGGGGTCAGCCCCAGCATTTT

j_call: TRBJ1-5
d_call: TRBD1
clone_size: few
v_call: TRBV5-8
cdr3_aa: CASSPIQGLYQPQHF
cdr3_nt: TGTGCCAGCAGCCCTATACAGGGGCTCTATCAGCCCCAGCATTTT

j_call: TRBJ1-3
d_call: NA
clone_size: NA
v_call: TRBV6-1
cdr3_aa: CASSEARAGNTIYF
cdr3_nt: TGTGCCAGCAGTGAAGCCAGGGCTGGAAACACCATATATTTT

j_call: TRBJ1-2
d_call: TRBD1
clone_size: NA
v_call: TRBV25-1
cdr3_aa: CASRRDRGSYGYTF
cdr3_nt: TGTGCCAGCAGGAGAGACAGGGGGAGCTATGGCTACACCTTC

j_call: TRBJ2-6
d_call: NA
clone_size: NA
v_call: TRBV29-1
cdr3_aa: CSVGLTGANVLTF
cdr3_nt: TGCAGCGTGGGGCTTACTGGGGCCAACGTCCTGACTTTC